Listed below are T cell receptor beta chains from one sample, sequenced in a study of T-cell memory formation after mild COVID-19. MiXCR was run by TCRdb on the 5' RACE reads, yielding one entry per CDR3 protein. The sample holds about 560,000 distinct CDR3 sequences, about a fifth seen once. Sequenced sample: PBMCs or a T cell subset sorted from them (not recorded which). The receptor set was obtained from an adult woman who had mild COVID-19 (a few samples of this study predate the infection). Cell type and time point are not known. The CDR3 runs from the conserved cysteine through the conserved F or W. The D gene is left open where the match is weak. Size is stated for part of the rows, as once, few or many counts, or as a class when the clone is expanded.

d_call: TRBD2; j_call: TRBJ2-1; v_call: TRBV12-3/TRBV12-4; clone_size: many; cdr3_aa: CASSPTSGRYYNEQFF; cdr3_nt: TGTGCCAGCAGTCCTACTAGCGGGAGGTATTACAATGAGCAGTTCTTC
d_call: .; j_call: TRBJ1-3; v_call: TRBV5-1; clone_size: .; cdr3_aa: CASSPAAQGSGNTIYF; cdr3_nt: TGCGCCAGCAGCCCGGCGGCCCAGGGCTCTGGAAACACCATATATTTT
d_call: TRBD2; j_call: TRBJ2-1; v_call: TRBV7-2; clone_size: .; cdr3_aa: CASSFWRGSSYNEQFF; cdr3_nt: TGTGCCAGCAGCTTCTGGCGGGGGAGCTCCTACAATGAGCAGTTCTTC
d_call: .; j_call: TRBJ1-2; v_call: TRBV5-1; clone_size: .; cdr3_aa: CASSPPGQRNNYGYTF; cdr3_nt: TGCGCCAGCAGCCCACCCGGACAAAGGAACAACTATGGCTACACCTTC
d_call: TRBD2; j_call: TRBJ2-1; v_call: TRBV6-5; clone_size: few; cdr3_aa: CASRAGINNEQFF; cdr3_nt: TGTGCCAGCAGAGCGGGGATAAACAATGAGCAGTTCTTC
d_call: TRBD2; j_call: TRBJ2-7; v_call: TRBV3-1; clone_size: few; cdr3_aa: CASSPKGLASYEQYF; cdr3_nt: TGTGCCAGCAGTCCCAAGGGACTAGCCTCTTACGAGCAGTACTTC
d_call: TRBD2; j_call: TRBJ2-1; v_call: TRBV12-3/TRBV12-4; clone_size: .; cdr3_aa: CASISGLAGGLGEQFF; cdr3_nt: TGTGCCAGCATAAGCGGACTAGCGGGAGGGTTGGGTGAGCAGTTCTTC
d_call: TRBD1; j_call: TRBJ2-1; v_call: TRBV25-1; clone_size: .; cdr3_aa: CASSESTGSSYNEQFF; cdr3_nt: TGTGCCAGCAGTGAGTCGACAGGGAGCTCCTACAATGAGCAGTTCTTC
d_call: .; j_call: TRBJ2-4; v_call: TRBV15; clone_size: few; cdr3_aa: CATSSGTIQYF; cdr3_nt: TGTGCCACCAGCAGCGGGACCATTCAGTACTTC
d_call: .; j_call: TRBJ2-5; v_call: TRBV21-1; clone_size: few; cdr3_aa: CASSKHSIPRETQYF; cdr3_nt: TGTGCCAGCAGCAAACATAGCATACCTAGAGAGACCCAGTACTTC
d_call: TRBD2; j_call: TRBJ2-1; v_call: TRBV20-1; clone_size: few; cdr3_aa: CSARWLAGEGNEQFF; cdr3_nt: TGCAGTGCTAGGTGGCTAGCGGGAGAGGGAAATGAGCAGTTCTTC
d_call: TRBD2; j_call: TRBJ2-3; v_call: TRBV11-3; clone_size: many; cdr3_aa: CASSTSGEIDTQYF; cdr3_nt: TGTGCCAGCAGCACTAGCGGGGAAATAGATACGCAGTATTTT
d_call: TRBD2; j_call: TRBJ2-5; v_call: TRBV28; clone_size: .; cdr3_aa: CASSLAGDQETQYF; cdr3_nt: TGTGCCAGCAGCCTAGCGGGGGATCAAGAGACCCAGTACTTC
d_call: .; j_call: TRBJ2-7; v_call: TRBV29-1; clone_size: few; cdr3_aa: CSVEENGPYEQYF; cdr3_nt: TGCAGCGTTGAAGAAAACGGGCCCTACGAGCAGTACTTC
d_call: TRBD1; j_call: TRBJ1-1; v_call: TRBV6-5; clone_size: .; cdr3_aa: CASSRDRGLEAFF; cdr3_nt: TGTGCCAGCAGTCGGGACAGGGGACTTGAAGCTTTCTTT
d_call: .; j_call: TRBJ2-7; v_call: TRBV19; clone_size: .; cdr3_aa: CATRGGLAYEQYF; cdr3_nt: TGTGCCACCAGGGGGGGGTTGGCCTACGAGCAGTACTTC
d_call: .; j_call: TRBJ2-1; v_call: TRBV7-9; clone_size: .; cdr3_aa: CASSLALGSSYNEQFF; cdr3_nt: TGTGCCAGCAGCTTAGCGCTGGGGAGCTCCTACAATGAGCAGTTCTTC
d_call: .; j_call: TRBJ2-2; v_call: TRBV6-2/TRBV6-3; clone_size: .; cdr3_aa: CASTTGWNTGELFF; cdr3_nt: TGTGCCAGCACCACGGGGTGGAACACCGGGGAGCTGTTTTTT
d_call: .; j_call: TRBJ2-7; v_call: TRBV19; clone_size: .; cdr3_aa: CASSIASQGTLYEQYF; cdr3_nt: TGTGCCAGTAGTATTGCATCTCAGGGGACCCTCTACGAGCAGTACTTC
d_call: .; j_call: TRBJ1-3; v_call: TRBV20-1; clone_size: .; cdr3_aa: CSARDAAISGNTIYF; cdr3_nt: TGCAGTGCTAGAGATGCGGCCATCTCTGGAAACACCATATATTTT
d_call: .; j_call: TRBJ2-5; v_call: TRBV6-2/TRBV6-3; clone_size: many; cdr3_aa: CASSLPGEFGVGETQYF; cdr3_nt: TGTGCCAGCAGCCTACCCGGGGAGTTTGGGGTAGGAGAGACCCAGTACTTC
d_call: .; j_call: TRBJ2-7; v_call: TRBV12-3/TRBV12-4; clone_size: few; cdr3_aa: CASRPGDLGEQYF; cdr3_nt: TGTGCCAGCAGACCAGGGGATTTGGGAGAGCAGTACTTC
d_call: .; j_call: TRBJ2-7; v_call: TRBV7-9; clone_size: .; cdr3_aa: CASSQTTGGYEQYF; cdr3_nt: TGTGCCAGCAGCCAGACGACAGGCGGTTACGAGCAGTACTTC
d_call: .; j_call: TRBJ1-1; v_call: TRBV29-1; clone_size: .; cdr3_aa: CSVEVEGPNTEAFF; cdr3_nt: TGCAGCGTTGAGGTAGAGGGGCCGAACACTGAAGCTTTCTTT